The rows below give T cell receptor beta chains drawn from one sample of a study of technical replicates of blood from several donors. The table came from immunoSEQ multiplex PCR; TCRdb's copy has only in-frame clones and leaves some out. The table lists around 72,000 clones, 91% of them singletons. What was sequenced was T cells isolated from PBMCs. The receptors come from a human donor in good health. Some clones in this sample may be carry-over from other donors' samples. Each CDR3 is given with its conserved first and last residue. Each record gives: clone size, V gene, D gene, J gene, CDR3 protein, CDR3 DNA. The D gene is left open where the match is weak. For some rows the clone size is stated as once, few or many, or as a class when expanded; others skip it.

clone_size: once
v_call: TRBV10-1
d_call: TRBD2
j_call: TRBJ2-1
cdr3_aa: CASSEQGLAGAAYNEQFF
cdr3_nt: TGCGCCAGCAGTGAGCAGGGACTAGCGGGAGCGGCCTACAATGAGCAGTTCTTC

clone_size: .
v_call: TRBV2
d_call: TRBD1
j_call: TRBJ2-3
cdr3_aa: CASREYRGQVDTQYF
cdr3_nt: TGTGCCAGCAGGGAATACAGGGGGCAAGTGGATACGCAGTATTTT

clone_size: .
v_call: TRBV18
d_call: .
j_call: TRBJ2-5
cdr3_aa: CASSPNGRAQETQYF
cdr3_nt: TGTGCCAGCTCACCAAATGGCAGGGCGCAAGAGACCCAGTACTTC

clone_size: .
v_call: TRBV29-1
d_call: .
j_call: TRBJ2-6
cdr3_aa: CSAGGSGANVLTF
cdr3_nt: TGCAGCGCCGGGGGTTCTGGGGCCAACGTCCTGACTTTC

clone_size: .
v_call: TRBV27
d_call: TRBD2
j_call: TRBJ2-1
cdr3_aa: CASSKGTSGSSYNEQFF
cdr3_nt: TGTGCCAGCAGCAAGGGGACTAGCGGAAGCTCCTACAATGAGCAGTTCTTC

clone_size: .
v_call: TRBV5-1
d_call: .
j_call: TRBJ2-5
cdr3_aa: CASSRGTQETQYF
cdr3_nt: TGCGCCAGCAGCAGGGGAACCCAAGAGACCCAGTACTTC

clone_size: once
v_call: TRBV6-5
d_call: .
j_call: TRBJ2-2
cdr3_aa: CASRGGGDTGELFF
cdr3_nt: TGTGCCAGCAGGGGGGGAGGCGACACCGGGGAGCTGTTTTTT

clone_size: .
v_call: TRBV5-4
d_call: .
j_call: TRBJ2-3
cdr3_aa: CASSLQGRTDTQYF
cdr3_nt: TGTGCCAGCAGCTTGCAGGGGAGAACAGATACGCAGTATTTT

clone_size: .
v_call: TRBV6-1
d_call: TRBD1
j_call: TRBJ2-3
cdr3_aa: CASSPRQGVTDTQYF
cdr3_nt: TGTGCCAGCAGTCCAAGACAGGGGGTCACAGATACGCAGTATTTT

clone_size: .
v_call: TRBV29-1
d_call: .
j_call: TRBJ2-2
cdr3_aa: CSVLMNTGELFF
cdr3_nt: TGCAGCGTCTTAATGAACACCGGGGAGCTGTTTTTT

clone_size: .
v_call: TRBV19
d_call: .
j_call: TRBJ2-1
cdr3_aa: CASSIHSLGYNEQFF
cdr3_nt: TGTGCCAGTAGTATACATAGCCTTGGGTACAATGAGCAGTTCTTC

clone_size: .
v_call: TRBV13
d_call: TRBD1
j_call: TRBJ1-1
cdr3_aa: CASSLEGRGQGFGMNTEAFF
cdr3_nt: TGTGCCAGCAGCTTAGAGGGTCGTGGACAGGGATTCGGCATGAACACTGAAGCTTTCTTT

clone_size: .
v_call: TRBV2
d_call: TRBD1
j_call: TRBJ2-1
cdr3_aa: CASSWTGGSYNEQFF
cdr3_nt: TGTGCCAGCAGTTGGACAGGGGGCTCCTACAATGAGCAGTTCTTC

clone_size: .
v_call: TRBV12-5
d_call: .
j_call: TRBJ2-2
cdr3_aa: CASGFTTRGTGELFF
cdr3_nt: TGTGCTAGTGGTTTCACAACCCGGGGAACCGGGGAGCTGTTTTTT

clone_size: .
v_call: TRBV7-3
d_call: .
j_call: TRBJ1-6
cdr3_aa: CASSLEGQRSPLHF
cdr3_nt: TGTGCCAGCAGCTTAGAAGGCCAGCGTTCACCCCTCCACTTT

clone_size: once
v_call: TRBV6-1
d_call: .
j_call: TRBJ2-3
cdr3_aa: CASSVLQGTDTQYF
cdr3_nt: TGTGCCAGCAGTGTGTTGCAGGGGACAGATACGCAGTATTTT

clone_size: once
v_call: TRBV27
d_call: TRBD1
j_call: TRBJ1-1
cdr3_aa: CASSLTGGAGPEAFF
cdr3_nt: TGTGCCAGCAGCCTCACAGGGGGCGCCGGCCCTGAAGCTTTCTTT

clone_size: .
v_call: TRBV6-5
d_call: .
j_call: TRBJ2-1
cdr3_aa: CATNRDFEEFF
cdr3_nt: TGTGCCACCAACCGGGACTTTGAGGAGTTCTTC

clone_size: .
v_call: TRBV27
d_call: .
j_call: TRBJ2-3
cdr3_aa: CASSLSTGTDTQYF
cdr3_nt: TGTGCCAGCAGTTTAAGCACAGGCACAGATACGCAGTATTTT

clone_size: .
v_call: TRBV28
d_call: .
j_call: TRBJ2-7
cdr3_aa: CASSFPSGSYEQYF
cdr3_nt: TGTGCCAGCAGTTTCCCCAGCGGCTCCTACGAGCAGTACTTC

clone_size: few
v_call: TRBV7-3
d_call: .
j_call: TRBJ1-3
cdr3_aa: CASSVSGHPWDF
cdr3_nt: TGTGCCAGCAGCGTCTCGGGACACCCTTGGGATTTT

clone_size: .
v_call: TRBV10-2
d_call: TRBD1
j_call: TRBJ2-3
cdr3_aa: CASRSHGQGKDTQYF
cdr3_nt: TGCGCCAGCAGAAGTCACGGACAGGGGAAAGATACGCAGTATTTT

clone_size: .
v_call: TRBV4-1
d_call: .
j_call: TRBJ1-4
cdr3_aa: CASSQEGRGSEKLFF
cdr3_nt: TGCGCCAGCAGCCAAGAAGGCAGGGGAAGTGAAAAACTGTTTTTT

clone_size: .
v_call: TRBV5-1
d_call: .
j_call: TRBJ1-1
cdr3_aa: CASSLEGGVSTEAFF
cdr3_nt: TGCGCCAGCAGCTTGGAGGGGGGGGTTAGCACTGAAGCTTTCTTT

clone_size: .
v_call: TRBV7-9
d_call: .
j_call: TRBJ1-5
cdr3_aa: CASGSGLSNQPQHF
cdr3_nt: TGTGCCAGCGGGTCAGGACTTAGCAATCAGCCCCAGCATTTT

clone_size: .
v_call: TRBV30
d_call: .
j_call: TRBJ2-6
cdr3_aa: CAWSVSVSGANVLTF
cdr3_nt: TGTGCCTGGAGTGTGAGTGTCTCTGGGGCCAACGTCCTGACTTTC

clone_size: .
v_call: TRBV11-1
d_call: TRBD1
j_call: TRBJ1-4
cdr3_aa: CASSTGTANEKLFF
cdr3_nt: TGTGCCAGCAGCACCGGGACAGCTAATGAAAAACTGTTTTTT

clone_size: .
v_call: TRBV5-4
d_call: .
j_call: TRBJ2-3
cdr3_aa: CASSFPGSVSTDTQYF
cdr3_nt: TGTGCCAGCAGCTTTCCGGGATCAGTCAGCACAGATACGCAGTATTTT

clone_size: .
v_call: TRBV20-1
d_call: .
j_call: TRBJ2-1
cdr3_aa: CSASGAAEQFF
cdr3_nt: TGCAGTGCTAGTGGGGCGGCCGAGCAGTTCTTC

clone_size: .
v_call: TRBV11-3
d_call: .
j_call: TRBJ1-2
cdr3_aa: CASGIGVNYGYTF
cdr3_nt: TGTGCCAGCGGGATAGGGGTCAACTATGGCTACACCTTC

clone_size: .
v_call: TRBV28
d_call: .
j_call: TRBJ2-2
cdr3_aa: CASSLRQFTGELFF
cdr3_nt: TGTGCCAGCAGTTTAAGACAGTTCACCGGGGAGCTGTTTTTT

clone_size: .
v_call: TRBV30
d_call: .
j_call: TRBJ2-1
cdr3_aa: CAWSGTVAYNEQFF
cdr3_nt: TGTGCCTGGAGTGGAACAGTGGCCTACAATGAGCAGTTCTTC

clone_size: .
v_call: TRBV29-1
d_call: TRBD1
j_call: TRBJ1-2
cdr3_aa: CSVVDRAHGYTF
cdr3_nt: TGCAGCGTTGTGGACAGGGCTCATGGCTACACCTTC